The 13 T cell receptor beta chains in this list originate from one sample, sequenced in a study of early T cells in non-severe SARS-CoV-2 infection. Via MiXCR, TCRdb re-called the 5' RACE reads, giving one row per CDR3 protein. The repertoire holds around 60,000 distinct CDR3 sequences, with about 10% as singletons. The input for sequencing was whole blood, taken at baseline. The receptors originated from an adult who was a healthcare worker with PCR-confirmed SARS-CoV-2 infection or an uninfected control (not recorded which).

This rearrangement joins TRBV19 to TRBJ2-2; D is ambiguous. CDR3 length: 17 residues. CDR1 is LNHDA, CDR2 SQIVND, per germline (reference sequence). Trimming took 5 bases from V and 4 from J, leaving 20 bases between them. The CDR3 loop is CASSATFWRLSTGELFF. CDR3 nucleotides: TGTGCCAGTAGTGCCACTTTTTGGCGGCTCAGCACCGGGGAGCTGTTTTTT.

This clonotype turned up a few times. The chain employs TRBV29-1 and TRBJ1-1, with a possible D match to TRBD1 (5 bases). Trimming took off 3 bases at V and 4 bases at J, with 15 bases between the two ends. Germline-derived CDR1 and CDR2 are SQVTM and ANQGSEA. The CDR3 covers 14 residues. The CDR3 sequence: CSVDFGARGTEAFF. The CDR3 DNA reads as TGCAGCGTTGATTTTGGGGCGCGTGGCACTGAAGCTTTCTTT.

As concerns this clonotype: A junction end diverges from the germline sequence, so it may reflect a read error. The rearrangement links TRBV6-2 or TRBV6-3 to TRBJ2-3, with no clear D. Germline V gene data show CDR1 as MNHEY and CDR2 as SVGEGT. The CDR3 is 13 residues long. CDR3 DNA: TGTGCCAGCACTTACGTCGCCACAGATACGCAGTATTTT. This gives the protein CASTYVATDTQYF.

This clonotype occurred a few times. The rearrangement uses TRBV10-1 and TRBJ1-2, with D tentatively TRBD1 (5 bases). V lost 4 bases to trimming and J lost 0 bases, with 9 bases between them. Germline V lookup: CDR1 WNHNN, CDR2 SYGVQD (reference sequence). The CDR3 sequence is 14 residues long. DNA of the CDR3: TGCGCCAGCAGTGCGACAGTTACTAACTATGGCTACACCTTC. Amino acid sequence: CASSATVTNYGYTF.

This clonotype was counted only a few times. Just one base apart from a much larger clone, this may be a read error. The chain combines TRBV12-3 or TRBV12-4 with TRBJ2-3; TRBD1 is a possible D gene (6 bases). The germline V and J ends were trimmed by 6 bases and 3 bases, with 7 bases remaining between them. This CDR3 is built from 12 residues. Here the CDR3 DNA reads TGTGCCAGCAGCCAGGGGACAGATACGCAGTATTTT. This gives the protein CASSQGTDTQYF.

The chain carries TRBV7-9 and TRBJ1-2; no clear D. The CDR3 loop spans 12 amino acids. V lost 1 base, J lost 5 bases, and 5 bases lay in between. CDR1 is SEHNR and CDR2 is FQNEAQ in the germline V gene (reference sequence). The CDR3 reads CASSLGEYGYTF. The CDR3 coding sequence is TGTGCCAGCAGCTTAGGGGAGTATGGCTACACCTTC.

This sequence joins TRBV20-1 and TRBJ2-5; D not certain. This CDR3 has 12 residues. The V gene's germline CDR1 is DFQATT and CDR2 SNEGSKA (reference sequence). V was clipped by 3 bases and J by 2 bases, with 7 bases between them. The CDR3 sequence: CSASGQQETQYF. CDR3 nucleotides: TGCAGTGCTAGTGGGCAGCAAGAGACCCAGTACTTC.

This clonotype was counted only a few times. CDR3 sequence (DNA): TGTGCCAGCAGTTCCTACACTGAAGCTTTCTTT. Translating gives CASSSYTEAFF. The chain carries TRBV6-2 or TRBV6-3 and TRBJ1-1; no firm D call. This CDR3 is 11 amino acids long. Per the germline V gene, CDR1 is MNHEY and CDR2 is SVGEGT. The germline V and J ends were trimmed by 4 bases and 3 bases, with 3 bases remaining between them.

This clonotype was counted only a few times. V is TRBV12-3 or TRBV12-4 and J is TRBJ2-4, with D possibly TRBD2 on 5 matching bases. V lost 0 bases to trimming and J lost 12 bases, with 18 bases between them. This CDR3 is built from 15 residues. CDR3 region: CASSLATRGISHQYF. The CDR3 DNA reads as TGTGCCAGCAGTTTAGCCACTCGGGGTATCTCCCATCAGTACTTC.

This clonotype was detected a few times. The chain has TRBV7-6 and TRBJ2-1; tentatively, D is TRBD2 (6 bases). V lost 1 base to trimming and J lost 6 bases, with 19 bases between them. This CDR3 region has 17 residues. In germline, CDR1 is SGHVS, CDR2 FNYEAQ. CDR3 DNA sequence: TGTGCCAGCAGCTTAGTGCTAGCGTACCCAATCGCCAATGAGCAGTTCTTC. Translation gives CASSLVLAYPIANEQFF.

The sample holds many counts of this clonotype. V and J are TRBV9 and TRBJ2-5; D is unresolved. The germline V and J ends were trimmed by 0 bases and 4 bases, with 16 bases remaining between them. The CDR3 consists of 16 residues. Germline V CDR1 and CDR2: SGDLS, YYNGEE. In DNA, the CDR3 is TGTGCCAGCAGCGTAGGCTTGGCGGCTACGGGAGAGACCCAGTACTTC. It codes for CASSVGLAATGETQYF.

The chain couples TRBV5-4 to TRBJ2-3; TRBD1 might be the D (6 bases). Germline V gene data show CDR1 as SGHNT and CDR2 as YYREEE (reference sequence). The CDR3 runs to 14 residues. Trimming took 1 base from V and 2 from J, leaving 8 bases between them. CDR3 coding DNA: TGTGCCAGCAGCTTGACAGGGCCCACAGATACGCAGTATTTT. Protein product: CASSLTGPTDTQYF.

This clonotype was detected many times. CDR3 in DNA: TGTGCCAGCAGAAGGGGCGGGGAGGACTTTGGAAACACCATATATTTT. Its translation is CASRRGGEDFGNTIYF. The chain recombines TRBV27 with TRBJ1-3; TRBD1 is a possible D gene (5 bases). The CDR3 consists of 16 residues. Germline CDR1 is MNHEY and CDR2 is SMNVEV (reference sequence). V was trimmed by 6 bases and J by 3 bases, leaving 18 bases between them.